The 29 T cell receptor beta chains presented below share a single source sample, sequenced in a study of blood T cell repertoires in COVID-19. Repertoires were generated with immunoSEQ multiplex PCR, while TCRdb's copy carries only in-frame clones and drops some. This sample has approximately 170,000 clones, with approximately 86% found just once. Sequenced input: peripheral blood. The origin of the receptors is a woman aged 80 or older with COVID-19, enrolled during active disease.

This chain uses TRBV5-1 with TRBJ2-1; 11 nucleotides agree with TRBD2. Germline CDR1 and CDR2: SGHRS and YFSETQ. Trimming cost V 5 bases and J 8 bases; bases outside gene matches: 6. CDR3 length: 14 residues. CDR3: CASRWTSGSDEQFF. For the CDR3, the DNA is TGCGCCAGCAGATGGACTAGCGGGTCGGATGAGCAGTTCTTC.

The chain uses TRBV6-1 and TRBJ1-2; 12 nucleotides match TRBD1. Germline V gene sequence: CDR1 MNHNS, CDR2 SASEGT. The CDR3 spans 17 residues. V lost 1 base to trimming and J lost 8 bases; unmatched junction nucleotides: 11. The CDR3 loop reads CASSEGTPGTGGEGYTF. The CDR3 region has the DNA TGTGCCAGCAGTGAAGGGACTCCCGGGACAGGGGGCGAAGGCTACACCTTC.

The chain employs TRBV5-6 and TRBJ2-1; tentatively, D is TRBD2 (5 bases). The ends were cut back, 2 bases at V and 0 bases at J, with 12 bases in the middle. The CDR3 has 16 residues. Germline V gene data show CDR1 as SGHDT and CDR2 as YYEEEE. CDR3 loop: CASSFRTGSSYNEQFF. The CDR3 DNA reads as TGTGCCAGCAGCTTCCGTACGGGGAGCTCCTACAATGAGCAGTTCTTC.

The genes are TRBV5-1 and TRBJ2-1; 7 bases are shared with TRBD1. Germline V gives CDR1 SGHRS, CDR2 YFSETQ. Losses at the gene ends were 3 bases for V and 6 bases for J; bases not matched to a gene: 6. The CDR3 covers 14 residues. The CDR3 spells CASSSGQVPNEQFF. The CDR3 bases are TGCGCCAGCAGCTCCGGACAGGTTCCCAATGAGCAGTTCTTC.

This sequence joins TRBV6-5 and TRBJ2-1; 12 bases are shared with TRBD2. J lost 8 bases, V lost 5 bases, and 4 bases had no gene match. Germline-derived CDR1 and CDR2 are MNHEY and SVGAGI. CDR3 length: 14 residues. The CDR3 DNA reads TGTGCCAGCAGTAGACTAGCGGGAGTTGATGAGCAGTTCTTC. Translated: CASSRLAGVDEQFF.

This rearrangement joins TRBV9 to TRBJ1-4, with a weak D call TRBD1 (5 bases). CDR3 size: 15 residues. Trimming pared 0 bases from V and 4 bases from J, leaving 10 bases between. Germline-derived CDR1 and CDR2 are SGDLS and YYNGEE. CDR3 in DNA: TGTGCCAGCAGCGTAGCTTGGGGCGTTAATGAAAAACTGTTTTTT. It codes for CASSVAWGVNEKLFF.

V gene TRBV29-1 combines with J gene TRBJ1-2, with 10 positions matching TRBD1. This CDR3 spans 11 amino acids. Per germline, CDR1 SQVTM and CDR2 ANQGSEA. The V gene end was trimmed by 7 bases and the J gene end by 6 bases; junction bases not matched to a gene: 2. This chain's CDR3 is CSGGQGDGYTF. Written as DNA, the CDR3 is TGCAGCGGCGGACAGGGGGATGGCTACACCTTC.

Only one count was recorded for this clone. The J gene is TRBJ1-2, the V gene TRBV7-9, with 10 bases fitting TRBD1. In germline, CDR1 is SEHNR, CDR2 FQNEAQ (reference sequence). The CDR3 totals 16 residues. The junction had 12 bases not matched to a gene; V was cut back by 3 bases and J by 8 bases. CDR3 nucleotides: TGTGCCAGCAGCTTTGGACAGGGGGGCCTGATGGTAGGCTACACCTTC. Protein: CASSFGQGGLMVGYTF.

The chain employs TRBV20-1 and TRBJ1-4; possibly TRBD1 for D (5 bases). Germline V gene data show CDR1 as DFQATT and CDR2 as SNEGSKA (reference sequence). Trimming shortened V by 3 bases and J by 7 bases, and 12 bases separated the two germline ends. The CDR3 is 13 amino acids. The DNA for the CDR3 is TGCAGTGCTAGTGGGGGGGTTATTGAAAAACTGTTTTTT. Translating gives CSASGGVIEKLFF.

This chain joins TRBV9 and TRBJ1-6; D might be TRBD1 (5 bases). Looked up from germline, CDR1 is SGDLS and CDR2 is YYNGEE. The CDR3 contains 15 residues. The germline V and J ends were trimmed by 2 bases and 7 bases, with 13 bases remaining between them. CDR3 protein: CASSVTGSLNSPLHF. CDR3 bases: TGTGCCAGCAGCGTCACAGGCTCCCTAAATTCACCCCTCCACTTT.

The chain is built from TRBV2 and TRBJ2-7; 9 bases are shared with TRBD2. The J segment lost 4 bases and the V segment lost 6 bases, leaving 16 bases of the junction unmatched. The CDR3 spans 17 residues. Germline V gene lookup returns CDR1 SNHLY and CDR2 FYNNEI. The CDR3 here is CASSPTSAGGNRYEQYF. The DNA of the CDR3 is TGTGCCAGCAGCCCTACGTCCGCGGGAGGGAATCGTTACGAGCAGTACTTC.

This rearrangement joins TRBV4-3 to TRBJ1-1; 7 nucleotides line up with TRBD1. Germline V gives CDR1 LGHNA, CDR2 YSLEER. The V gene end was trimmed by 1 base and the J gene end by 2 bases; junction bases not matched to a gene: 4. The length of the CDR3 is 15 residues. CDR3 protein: CASSQGSGGNTEAFF. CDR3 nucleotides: TGCGCCAGCAGCCAAGGATCAGGGGGTAACACTGAAGCTTTCTTT.

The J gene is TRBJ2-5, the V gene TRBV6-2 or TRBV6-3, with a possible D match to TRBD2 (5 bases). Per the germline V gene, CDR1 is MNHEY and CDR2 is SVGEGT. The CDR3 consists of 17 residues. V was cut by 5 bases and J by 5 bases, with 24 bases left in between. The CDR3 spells CASSKAEKTNRAETQYF. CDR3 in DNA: TGTGCCAGCAGTAAAGCGGAGAAAACGAATAGGGCGGAGACCCAGTACTTC.

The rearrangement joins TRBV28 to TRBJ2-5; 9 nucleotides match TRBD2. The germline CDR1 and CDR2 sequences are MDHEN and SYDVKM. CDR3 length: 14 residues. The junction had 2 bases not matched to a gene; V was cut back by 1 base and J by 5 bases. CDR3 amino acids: CASSLYSGSETQYF. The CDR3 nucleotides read TGTGCCAGCAGTTTATATAGCGGGAGTGAGACCCAGTACTTC. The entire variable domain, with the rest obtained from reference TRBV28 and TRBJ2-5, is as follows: DVKVTQSSRYLVKRTGEKVFLECVQDMDHENMFWYRQDPGLGLRLIYFSYDVKMKEKGDIPEGYSVSREKKERFSLILESASTNQTSMYLCASSLYSGSETQYFGPGTRLLVL.

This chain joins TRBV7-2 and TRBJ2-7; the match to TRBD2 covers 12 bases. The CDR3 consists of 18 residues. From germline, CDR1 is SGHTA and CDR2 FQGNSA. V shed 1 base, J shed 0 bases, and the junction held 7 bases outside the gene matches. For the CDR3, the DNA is TGTGCCAGCAGCTTAGGCACTAGCGGGGGGCCAAGCTCCTACGAGCAGTACTTC. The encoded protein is CASSLGTSGGPSSYEQYF.

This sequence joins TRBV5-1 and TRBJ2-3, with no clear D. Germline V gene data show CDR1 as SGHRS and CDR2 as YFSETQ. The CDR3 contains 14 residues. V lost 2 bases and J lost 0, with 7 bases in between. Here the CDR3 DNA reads TGCGCCAGCAGCTTCGAACAGAGCACAGATACGCAGTATTTT. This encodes CASSFEQSTDTQYF.

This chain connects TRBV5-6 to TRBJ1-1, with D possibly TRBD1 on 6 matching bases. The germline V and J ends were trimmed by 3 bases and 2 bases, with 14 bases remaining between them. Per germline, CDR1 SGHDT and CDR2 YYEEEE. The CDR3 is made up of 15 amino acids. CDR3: CASSYPDSLNTEAFF. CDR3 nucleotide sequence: TGTGCCAGCAGCTACCCGGACAGTCTCAACACTGAAGCTTTCTTT.

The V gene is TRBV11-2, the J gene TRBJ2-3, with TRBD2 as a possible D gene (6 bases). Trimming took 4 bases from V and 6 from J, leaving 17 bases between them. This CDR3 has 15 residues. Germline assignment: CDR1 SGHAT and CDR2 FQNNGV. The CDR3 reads CASSSLRGSADTQYF. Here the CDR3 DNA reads TGTGCCAGCAGCTCGCTGCGGGGATCTGCGGATACGCAGTATTTT.

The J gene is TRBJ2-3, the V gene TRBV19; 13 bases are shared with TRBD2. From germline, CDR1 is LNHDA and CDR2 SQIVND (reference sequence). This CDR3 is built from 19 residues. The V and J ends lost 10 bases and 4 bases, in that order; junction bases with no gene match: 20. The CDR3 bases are TGTGCCACCAGGGGTGGACTAGCGGGGGCCCAAAGTTCGGCAGATACGCAGTATTTT. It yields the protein CATRGGLAGAQSSADTQYF.

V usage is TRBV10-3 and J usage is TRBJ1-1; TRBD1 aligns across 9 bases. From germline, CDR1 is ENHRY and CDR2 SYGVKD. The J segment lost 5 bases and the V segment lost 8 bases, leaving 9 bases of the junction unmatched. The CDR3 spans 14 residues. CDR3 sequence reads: CAIGRTGEITEAFF. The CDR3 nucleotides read TGTGCCATCGGCAGGACAGGGGAAATAACTGAAGCTTTCTTT.

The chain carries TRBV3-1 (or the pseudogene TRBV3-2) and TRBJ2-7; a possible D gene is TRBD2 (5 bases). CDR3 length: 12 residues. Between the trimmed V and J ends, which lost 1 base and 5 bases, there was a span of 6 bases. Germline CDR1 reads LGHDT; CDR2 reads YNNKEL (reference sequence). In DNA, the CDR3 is TGTGCCAGCAGCCAAGTGGAGGACGAGCAGTACTTC. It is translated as CASSQVEDEQYF.

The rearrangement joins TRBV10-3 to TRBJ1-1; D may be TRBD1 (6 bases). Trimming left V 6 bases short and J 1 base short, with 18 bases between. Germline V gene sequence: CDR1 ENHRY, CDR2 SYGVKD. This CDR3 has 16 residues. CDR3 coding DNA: TGTGCCATCAGCGCCACTGACAGGCAACAGAACACTGAAGCTTTCTTT. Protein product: CAISATDRQQNTEAFF.

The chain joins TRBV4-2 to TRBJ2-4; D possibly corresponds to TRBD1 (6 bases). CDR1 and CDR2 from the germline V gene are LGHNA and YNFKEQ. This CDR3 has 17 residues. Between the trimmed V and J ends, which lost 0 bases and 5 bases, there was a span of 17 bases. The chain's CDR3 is CASSQDSIGWGQNIQYF. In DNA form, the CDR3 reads TGTGCCAGCAGCCAAGATTCTATTGGGTGGGGGCAAAACATTCAGTACTTC.

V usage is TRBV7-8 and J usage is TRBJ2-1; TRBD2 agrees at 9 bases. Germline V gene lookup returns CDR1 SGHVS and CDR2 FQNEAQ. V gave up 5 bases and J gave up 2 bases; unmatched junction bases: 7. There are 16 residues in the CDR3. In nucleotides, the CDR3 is TGTGCCAGCAGCCCCAGAGCGGGAGGCACCTACAATGAGCAGTTCTTC. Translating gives CASSPRAGGTYNEQFF.

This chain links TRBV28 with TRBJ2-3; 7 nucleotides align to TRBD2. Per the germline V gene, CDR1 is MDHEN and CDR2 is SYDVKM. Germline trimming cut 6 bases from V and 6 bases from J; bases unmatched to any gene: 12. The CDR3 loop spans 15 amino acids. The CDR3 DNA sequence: TGTGCCAGCAGGCCCCATGCGAGCGGGATGGATACGCAGTATTTT. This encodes CASRPHASGMDTQYF.

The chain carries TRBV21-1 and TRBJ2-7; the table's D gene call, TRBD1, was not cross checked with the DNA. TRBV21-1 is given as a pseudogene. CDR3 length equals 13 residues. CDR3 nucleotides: TGTGCCAGGTGTAAGGGGCCACTTTACGAGCAGTACTTC. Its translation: CARCKGPLYEQYF.

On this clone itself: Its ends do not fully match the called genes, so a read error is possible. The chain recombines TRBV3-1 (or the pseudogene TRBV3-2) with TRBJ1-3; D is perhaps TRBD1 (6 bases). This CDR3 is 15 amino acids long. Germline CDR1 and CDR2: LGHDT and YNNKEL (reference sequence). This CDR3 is CASSQVWGHGNTIYF. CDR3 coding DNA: TGTGCCAGCAGCCAAGTATGGGGACACGGAAATACCATATATTTT.

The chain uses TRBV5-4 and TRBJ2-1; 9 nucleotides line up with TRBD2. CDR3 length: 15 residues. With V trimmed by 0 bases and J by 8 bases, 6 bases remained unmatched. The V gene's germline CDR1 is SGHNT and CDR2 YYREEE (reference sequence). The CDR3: CASSLGSSGIYEQFF. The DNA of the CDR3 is TGTGCCAGCAGCTTGGGTTCTAGCGGGATATATGAGCAGTTCTTC.

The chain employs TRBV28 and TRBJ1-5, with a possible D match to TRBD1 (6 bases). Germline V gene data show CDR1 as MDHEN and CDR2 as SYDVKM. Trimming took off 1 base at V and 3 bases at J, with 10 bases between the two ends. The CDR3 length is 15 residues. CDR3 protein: CASSLLQGHNQPQHF. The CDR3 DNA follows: TGTGCCAGCAGTTTATTGCAGGGACACAATCAGCCCCAGCATTTT.